Reported below is one T cell receptor beta chain. The read ends 3 residues early relative to the CDR3; the germline J gene fills the gap. These data come from a study of T cells in women clearing cervical HPV infection. Study as a whole: Controls' single incident HPV16 infection cleared within 12 months without precancer.

Profiling relied on immunoSEQ multiplex PCR, and the TCRdb table lists in-frame clones only, not all of them. The sample includes about 24,000 clones. This CDR3 comprises 14 residues. In germline, CDR1 is MNHNS, CDR2 SASEGT. Sequencing input: blood buffy coat. The receptor was derived from a woman aged 18-70 years with a cervical HPV16 infection that either progressed to CIN3+ or cleared (not recorded which). The chain carries TRBV6-1 and TRBJ2-3, with TRBD2 identical over 7 bases. CDR3 in amino acids: CASSEESGDQPQYF. The part of the CDR3 DNA that was read is TGTGCCAGCAGTGAAGAAAGCGGGGATCAGCCG.